This T cell receptor beta chain was recovered during a study of CD8 T cells in Susac syndrome. Germline V gene sequence: CDR1 SGDLS, CDR2 YYNGEE. The ends were cut back, 4 bases at V and 8 bases at J, with 25 bases in the middle. The CDR3 has 17 amino acids. Reverse transcription of about 0.45 to 1 ug RNA was performed with random hexamers. TCRdb recomputed calls from the immunoSEQ multiplex PCR reads with MiXCR, one row per CDR3 protein. The table lists about 150,000 distinct CDR3 sequences, around 95% of them singletons. What was sequenced was CD8+ T cells from PBMCs. This clonotype was obtained from a human donor with multiple sclerosis. The chain has TRBV9 and TRBJ2-1, with D possibly TRBD1 on 6 matching bases. The CDR3 loop is CASSPRQGGSGFDEQFF. The CDR3 DNA is TGTGCCAGCAGCCCAAGGCAAGGGGGATCGGGGTTCGATGAGCAGTTCTTC.